This T cell receptor beta chain was observed in a study of shared clonotypes between healthy human individuals. Study at large: CD8 memory received one plate per donor, CD8 naive two, CD4 memory three and CD4 naive three.

It was CD45RO-negative cells, positively selected for CCR7, that made up naive CD8 cells, with terminally differentiated effector memory CD45RA+ cells excluded. Study results and caveats: Against clonotypes common to all four donors, non-shared ones had lower generation probabilities. Naive CD4 clonotype sharing across several donors was 4% to 5.5%.

As for this clone: Its antigen is currently unknown.

How the authors handled the data: For the immunoSEQ data, sequences were junction-only without quality scores, so filtering differed. Generated by immunoSEQ multiplex PCR, the TCRdb table keeps only in-frame clones and is missing some. V, J and clone size reflect that table, while D and trimming were determined from the DNA. This repertoire shows under 2,000,000 clones, about 95% found once; its top ten account for 0.95% to 1.5%. The origin of this receptor is a young man in good health. The sequencing input was naive CD8+ T cells sorted from blood.

CDR3 sequence (DNA): TGTGCCAGCAGCGTCGGGGACACGGCGGGGGAGACCCAGTACTTC. Translation gives CASSVGDTAGETQYF. The chain couples TRBV9 to TRBJ2-5; tentatively, D is TRBD1 or TRBD2 (6 bases each). The V gene's germline CDR1 is SGDLS and CDR2 YYNGEE. V shed 2 bases and J shed 5 bases, with 16 bases lying between them. The CDR3 consists of 15 residues.